The text below deals with one TCR beta chain. The PCR used 60 Vbeta and 13 Jbeta primers. This table comes from immunoSEQ multiplex PCR, and its TCRdb copy is limited to in-frame clones, with some not included. The sample consists of around 150,000 clones, roughly 80% of them appearing once. Trimming removed 6 bases from V and 2 bases from J; junction bases left unmatched: 9. CDR1 is SGHTA, CDR2 FQGNSA, per germline. The CDR3 spans 16 residues. This specimen belongs to a study of cytomegalovirus exposure and HLA in healthy donors. Sequenced material: PBMCs. The TCR sequence derives from a male donor in good health and CMV-seronegative. The J gene is TRBJ2-1, the V gene TRBV7-2; TRBD1 matches 8 bases. The CDR3 protein is CASRPQGGFTYNEQFF. DNA of the CDR3: TGTGCCAGCAGGCCACAGGGGGGCTTTACCTACAATGAGCAGTTCTTC.